These 28 T cell receptor beta chains came from one sample sequenced in a study of blood T cells in healthy people across ages. Using a J-beta primer mix together with a sample-barcoded 5' primer, a second PCR was run for roughly 7 to 11 cycles. TCRdb itself ran the 5' RACE reads through MiXCR, one entry per CDR3 protein. The data contain around 1,500,000 distinct CDR3 sequences, about 43% of them seen just once; the ten biggest clones take up 7% to 9%. Sequenced sample: blood. The receptors here all came from a young woman in good health.

This clonotype was counted between two and nine times. V gene TRBV3-1 combines with J gene TRBJ2-7; 7 bases are shared with TRBD1. With 4 bases clipped from V and 3 bases from J, the junction kept 9 bases outside the gene matches. Germline V gene sequence: CDR1 LGHDT, CDR2 YNNKEL (reference sequence). CDR3 size: 15 residues. CDR3 DNA sequence: TGTGCCAGCAGCCCCCAGACAGGGAAGGGCTACGAGCAGTACTTC. Translation: CASSPQTGKGYEQYF.

The sample holds a few counts of this clonotype. V is TRBV10-3 and J is TRBJ2-7; the match to TRBD1 covers 9 bases. The V gene's germline CDR1 is ENHRY and CDR2 SYGVKD. CDR3 length equals 18 residues. V lost 6 bases and J lost 3; bases outside the gene matches: 18. The CDR3 DNA sequence: TGTGCCATCAGGGGGGGACAGGGAAGCGGGTTGCAAGGCTACGAGCAGTACTTC. Its protein is CAIRGGQGSGLQGYEQYF.

This clonotype was counted many times. V and J are TRBV29-1 and TRBJ2-3, with D uncertain. Germline-derived CDR1 and CDR2 are SQVTM and ANQGSEA. Trimming cost V 6 bases and J 4 bases, with 5 bases left between them. The CDR3 extends over 10 amino acids. Here the CDR3 DNA reads TGCAGCGTGCAGCCAGATACGCAGTATTTT. It yields the protein CSVQPDTQYF.

Regarding this clonotype: The germline gene is not matched at one end of the junction; a read error may be the cause. The chain couples TRBV30 to TRBJ2-3; D is undetermined. The germline V gene encodes CDR1 GTSNPN and CDR2 SVGIG (reference sequence). The CDR3 is 14 residues long. The CDR3 nucleotides read TGTGCCTGGAGCGTTTATATTAGCACAGATACGCGGTATTTT. Amino acid sequence: CAWSVYISTDTRYF.

The V gene is TRBV6-1, the J gene TRBJ2-4, with 11 bases aligning to TRBD2. The germline CDR1 and CDR2 sequences are MNHNS and SASEGT. V lost 7 bases to trimming and J lost 13 bases; unmatched junction nucleotides: 18. The CDR3 sequence is 16 residues long. CDR3 sequence (DNA): TGTGCCAGCATTCTAAACTCCGGGACTAGCGGAGGGCGCCAGTACTTC. Translation: CASILNSGTSGGRQYF.

This clonotype was seen more than once but under ten times. The CDR3, as DNA: TGTGCCAGCAGCCTAAGCGACCTCTACGAGCAGTACTTC. It codes for CASSLSDLYEQYF. The V call is TRBV3-1, the J call TRBJ2-7, with D unresolved. V was clipped by 4 bases and J by 3 bases, with 10 bases between them. The V gene's germline CDR1 is LGHDT and CDR2 YNNKEL (reference sequence). The length of the CDR3 is 13 residues.

This rearrangement joins TRBV28 to TRBJ2-3; weak D call: TRBD1 (5 bases). The germline V and J ends were trimmed by 6 bases and 4 bases, with 11 bases remaining between them. The CDR3 loop spans 13 amino acids. Germline CDR1 and CDR2: MDHEN and SYDVKM. The CDR3 sequence is CASSRVDPDTQYF. The DNA of the CDR3 is TGTGCCAGCAGCAGGGTGGATCCAGATACGCAGTATTTT.

This clonotype was recorded a few times. V and J are TRBV5-1 and TRBJ1-1, with unresolved D. From germline, CDR1 is SGHRS and CDR2 YFSETQ. CDR3 length: 17 residues. Trimming cost V 0 bases and J 0 bases, with 15 bases left between them. CDR3 residues: CASSLARGSVMNTEAFF. As DNA, the CDR3 is TGCGCCAGCAGCTTGGCCCGAGGCTCAGTCATGAACACTGAAGCTTTCTTT.

The genes are TRBV6-2 or TRBV6-3 and TRBJ2-7; no clear D. CDR3 size: 11 residues. Germline assignment: CDR1 MNHEY and CDR2 SVGEGT. V was cut by 10 bases and J by 4 bases, with 11 bases left in between. CDR3 amino acids: CAIQNTYEQYF. The CDR3, as DNA: TGTGCCATCCAGAACACATACGAGCAGTACTTC.

This clonotype has more than one count but fewer than ten. The V call is TRBV4-1, the J call TRBJ1-6, with D perhaps TRBD1 (5 bases). The CDR3 sequence is 16 residues long. V lost 1 base, J lost 3 bases, and 10 bases lay in between. From germline, CDR1 is MGHRA and CDR2 YSYEKL. The CDR3 loop reads CASSQGGRDYNSPLHF. For the CDR3, the DNA is TGCGCCAGCAGCCAAGGAGGCAGGGACTATAATTCACCCCTCCACTTT.

This chain uses TRBV4-1 with TRBJ2-3, with 10 positions matching TRBD2. The CDR3 has 16 residues. The junction had 4 bases not matched to a gene; V was cut back by 2 bases and J by 2 bases. Per germline, CDR1 MGHRA and CDR2 YSYEKL. Here the CDR3 reads CASSQRLAGATDTQYF. Here the CDR3 DNA reads TGCGCCAGCAGCCAACGGCTAGCGGGAGCCACAGATACGCAGTATTTT.

A few counts support this clonotype. The gene calls are TRBV6-5 and TRBJ1-1; 7 bases align to TRBD1. From germline, CDR1 is MNHEY and CDR2 SVGAGI. CDR3 length: 15 residues. V lost 6 bases and J lost 4; bases outside the gene matches: 11. For the CDR3, the DNA is TGTGCCAGCAGCCGACAGGGACGGGCCGGCACTGAAGCTTTCTTT. This sequence encodes CASSRQGRAGTEAFF.

The V and J genes are TRBV27 and TRBJ1-5; D is unclear. Trimming shortened V by 3 bases and J by 0 bases, and 9 bases separated the two germline ends. Germline V lookup: CDR1 MNHEY, CDR2 SMNVEV (reference sequence). The CDR3 length is 15 residues. The CDR3: CASSLAANSNQPQHF. The CDR3 nucleotides are TGTGCCAGCAGTTTGGCCGCAAATAGCAATCAGCCCCAGCATTTT.

The chain joins TRBV19 to TRBJ1-3, with a tentative D call TRBD1 (5 bases). V gave up 6 bases and J gave up 0 bases, with 9 bases separating them. This CDR3 has 14 residues. Germline-derived CDR1 and CDR2 are LNHDA and SQIVND (reference sequence). The CDR3 bases are TGTGCCAGTAGGTACGACAGCTCTGGAAACACCATATATTTT. Protein: CASRYDSSGNTIYF.

This clonotype was observed a handful of times. The gene calls are TRBV2 and TRBJ1-1; D not certain. Trimming pared 4 bases from V and 1 base from J, leaving 7 bases between. The CDR3 consists of 13 residues. Germline V gene sequence: CDR1 SNHLY, CDR2 FYNNEI. CDR3 region: CASSGTQNTEAFF. Here the CDR3 DNA reads TGTGCCAGCAGTGGCACGCAGAACACTGAAGCTTTCTTT.

The chain employs TRBV5-1 and TRBJ2-3; 12 positions agree with TRBD2. Trimming took 4 bases from V and 6 from J; bases not matched to a gene: 9. The CDR3 spans 16 residues. CDR1 SGHRS and CDR2 YFSETQ come from the germline V gene. CDR3 nucleotides: TGCGCCAGCAGCCCCCCCCGGCTAGCGGGGGGGGATACGCAGTATTTT. It is translated as CASSPPRLAGGDTQYF. Full variable domain (missing parts from reference TRBV5-1 and TRBJ2-3): KAGVTQTPRYLIKTRGQQVTLSCSPISGHRSVSWYQQTPGQGLQFLFEYFSETQRNKGNFPGRFSGRQFSNSRSEMNVSTLELGDSALYLCASSPPRLAGGDTQYFGPGTRLTVL.

This clonotype has a handful of counts. This rearrangement joins TRBV7-8 to TRBJ1-2; 7 nucleotides line up with TRBD1. Germline V gives CDR1 SGHVS, CDR2 FQNEAQ. This CDR3 is 15 amino acids long. Losses at the gene ends were 5 bases for V and 8 bases for J; bases not matched to a gene: 14. CDR3 sequence reads: CASSLLVGDSDGYTF. In DNA, the CDR3 is TGTGCCAGCAGCCTTCTCGTGGGGGACAGTGACGGCTACACCTTC.

This chain links TRBV20-1 with TRBJ2-1; the match to TRBD2 covers 13 bases. CDR3 length: 19 residues. Unmatched junction bases numbered 19, after V lost 2 bases and J lost 9 bases. CDR1 and CDR2 (germline): DFQATT, SNEGSKA (reference sequence). The CDR3: CSARTHPLAGGPMGAEQFF. The CDR3, as DNA: TGCAGTGCTAGAACCCACCCACTAGCGGGAGGGCCAATGGGGGCTGAGCAGTTCTTC.

This clonotype was found once. This chain joins TRBV29-1 and TRBJ2-3; TRBD2 agrees at 16 bases. The germline V gene has CDR1 SQVTM and CDR2 ANQGSEA. This CDR3 has 18 amino acids. Trimming removed 3 bases from V and 9 bases from J; junction bases left unmatched: 15. DNA of the CDR3: TGCAGCGTTGAGGGACTAGCGGGAGGGGACTTTTCCCCCGAGACGCAGTATTTT. Protein: CSVEGLAGGDFSPETQYF.

The V call is TRBV29-1, the J call TRBJ2-2; 10 bases line up with TRBD2. V lost 4 bases to trimming and J lost 0 bases; unmatched junction nucleotides: 2. Germline loops: CDR1 SQVTM, CDR2 ANQGSEA. This CDR3 comprises 15 residues. CDR3 protein: CSVGLAGSNTGELFF. The CDR3 DNA sequence: TGCAGCGTTGGACTAGCGGGTTCGAACACCGGGGAGCTGTTTTTT.

The chain carries TRBV5-1 and TRBJ1-4; TRBD1 is a possible D gene (6 bases). V lost 1 base and J 7 bases, leaving 20 bases between the germline ends. In germline, CDR1 is SGHRS, CDR2 YFSETQ. The CDR3 is 17 residues long. CDR3: CASSLTGTSWTGEKLFF. CDR3 bases: TGCGCCAGCAGCTTGACCGGGACATCGTGGACTGGTGAAAAACTGTTTTTT.

The rearrangement links TRBV20-1 to TRBJ2-1; 9 nucleotides match TRBD2. Germline V CDR1 and CDR2: DFQATT, SNEGSKA (reference sequence). This CDR3 region has 14 residues. V lost 2 bases and J lost 4; bases outside the gene matches: 3. CDR3 in amino acids: CSARRLAEYNEQFF. CDR3 bases: TGCAGTGCTAGACGACTAGCGGAGTACAATGAGCAGTTCTTC.

The chain combines TRBV4-1 with TRBJ2-7, with 7 bases that match TRBD1. Gene TRBJ2-5 matches the end of the DNA better, so the J call may be wrong. The CDR3 is 14 amino acids. Germline V gene lookup returns CDR1 MGHRA and CDR2 YSYEKL. DNA for the CDR3: TGCGCCAGCAGCCAGGCTAGGGGGCGAGAGACCCAGTACTTC. Protein sequence: CASSQARGRETQYF.

This clonotype has just a few counts. The V gene is TRBV29-1, the J gene TRBJ1-1; D is undetermined. The CDR3 is 17 residues long. Trimming cost V 6 bases and J 2 bases, with 25 bases left between them. Germline CDR1 and CDR2: SQVTM and ANQGSEA. The CDR3 bases are TGCAGCGTCCACTTGACACCTTTTTCGGGCTTTAACACTGAAGCTTTCTTT. The encoded protein is CSVHLTPFSGFNTEAFF.

This clonotype has just a few counts. V is TRBV5-5 and J is TRBJ2-5; D remains unclear. Germline V gene data show CDR1 as SGHKS and CDR2 as YYEKEE (reference sequence). V lost 4 bases and J 2 bases, leaving 15 bases between the germline ends. This CDR3 has 15 amino acids. This CDR3 is CASSVDVGLQETQYF. For the CDR3, the DNA is TGTGCCAGCAGCGTTGACGTGGGGTTGCAAGAGACCCAGTACTTC. The complete variable domain, with remaining parts taken from reference TRBV5-5 and TRBJ2-5, reads DAGVTQSPTHLIKTRGQQVTLRCSPISGHKSVSWYQQVLGQGPQFIFQYYEKEERGRGNFPDRFSARQFPNYSSELNVNALLLGDSALYLCASSVDVGLQETQYFGPGTRLLVL.

The chain employs TRBV21-1 and TRBJ2-1; the table's TRBD2 call for D was not verified on the DNA. TRBV21-1 is shown as a pseudogene. There are 17 residues in the CDR3. The CDR3: CASSKNGGGLNHHEQFF. CDR3 nucleotide sequence: TGTGCCAGCAGCAAAAATGGCGGCGGACTCAACCACCATGAGCAGTTCTTC.

The V call is TRBV21-1, the J call TRBJ2-5; TRBD1 is the table's D call, not checked against the DNA. TRBV21-1 is marked as a pseudogene. The CDR3 covers 17 residues. CDR3 DNA: TGTGCCAGCAGCCTCGGGGAAGGGCCAGGGGTGGAAGAGACCCAGTACTTC. This codes for CASSLGEGPGVEETQYF.

About this clonotype itself: It may be a read error: a sequence one base away is much more abundant. The chain uses TRBV7-2 and TRBJ2-7, with D possibly matching TRBD1 (5 bases). V was clipped by 0 bases and J by 0 bases, with 9 bases between them. The germline V gene encodes CDR1 SGHTA and CDR2 FQGNSA. This CDR3 region has 15 residues. The CDR3 DNA reads as TGTGCCAGCAGCTTAGCTGTGACAGTCTCCTACGAGCAGTACTTC. It specifies CASSLAVTVSYEQYF.